One and the same sample provided the 3 T cell receptor beta chains below, sequenced in a study of blood T cell repertoires in COVID-19. TCRdb keeps only in-frame clones here, not all; method: immunoSEQ multiplex PCR. The table lists some 250,000 clones, roughly 79% of them singletons. Material for sequencing was PBMCs or T cells enriched from blood (not recorded which). Receptors were obtained from a middle-aged man who had recovered from COVID-19.

The chain couples TRBV6-6 to TRBJ1-2; 9 bases map to TRBD1. Germline-derived CDR1 and CDR2 are MNHNY and SVGAGI (reference sequence). The V and J ends lost 6 bases and 4 bases, in that order; junction bases with no gene match: 6. The CDR3 extends over 14 amino acids. The CDR3 loop reads CASSPRDRVYGYTF. The CDR3 region has the DNA TGTGCCAGCAGCCCCCGGGACAGGGTCTATGGCTACACCTTC.

The chain links TRBV2 to TRBJ1-2; TRBD1 is a possible D gene (6 bases). Looked up from germline, CDR1 is SNHLY and CDR2 is FYNNEI. Trimming removed 6 bases from V and 4 bases from J, with 12 bases in between. This CDR3 comprises 13 residues. CDR3 residues: CASSPGQSYGYTF. Here the CDR3 DNA reads TGTGCCAGCAGCCCAGGACAGAGCTATGGCTACACCTTC.

The chain carries TRBV7-9 and TRBJ2-3, with 10 bases aligning to TRBD1. This CDR3 has 16 residues. Germline CDR1 and CDR2: SEHNR and FQNEAQ (reference sequence). J was trimmed by 0 bases and V by 5 bases; bases with no gene match: 5. CDR3 nucleotides: TGTGCCAGCAGCCGACCGGGACAGGGGAGCACAGATACGCAGTATTTT. Translation: CASSRPGQGSTDTQYF.